This T cell receptor (beta chain) appears in the sequencing data of a study of T cell responses to AZD1222 COVID-19 vaccine. Study-wide results and limits: Samples come after the peak T cell response, not at day 14. Donors were mostly white British, more females; clonal diversity possibly underestimated. Spike-wide coverage was observed for vaccine-associated CD4 TCRs, with dominant responses at 160-218 and 743-854. Only 6 or 7 individuals given AZD1222 were seropositive at baseline.

The data were produced by immunoSEQ multiplex PCR, yet TCRdb's version contains in-frame clones alone and is incomplete. The sample holds around 100,000 clones, more than 75% seen once. The germline CDR1 and CDR2 sequences are LGHNA and YSLEER. J lost 6 bases, V lost 4 bases, and 9 bases had no gene match. The length of the CDR3 is 16 residues. The table lists this clone with a few counts. Its specificity is not known. The sequence derives from an adult in good health. The sequencing used peripheral blood, collected on day 0 of MenACWY control vaccination. The genes are TRBV4-3 and TRBJ1-5, with 10 nucleotides matching TRBD1. CDR3 coding DNA: TGCGCCAGCAGCCGGGACAGGGGCGCTTCACGTCAGCCCCAGCATTTT. Its protein product is CASSRDRGASRQPQHF.